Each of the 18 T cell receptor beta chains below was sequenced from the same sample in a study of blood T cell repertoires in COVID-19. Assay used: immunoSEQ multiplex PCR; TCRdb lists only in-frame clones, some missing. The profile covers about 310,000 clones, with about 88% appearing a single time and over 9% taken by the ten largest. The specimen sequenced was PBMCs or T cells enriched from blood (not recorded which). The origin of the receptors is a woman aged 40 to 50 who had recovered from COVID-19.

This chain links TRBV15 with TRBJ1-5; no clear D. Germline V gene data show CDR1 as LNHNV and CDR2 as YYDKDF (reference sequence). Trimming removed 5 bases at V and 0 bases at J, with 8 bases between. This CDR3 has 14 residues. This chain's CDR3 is CATSLSYSNQPQHF. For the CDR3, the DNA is TGTGCCACCAGCCTCTCTTATAGCAATCAGCCCCAGCATTTT.

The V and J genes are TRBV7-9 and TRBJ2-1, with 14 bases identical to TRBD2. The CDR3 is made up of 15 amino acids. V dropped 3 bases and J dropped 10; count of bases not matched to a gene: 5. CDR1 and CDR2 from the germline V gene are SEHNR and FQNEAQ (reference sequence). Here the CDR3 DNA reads TGTGCCAGCAGCTTGACTAGCGGGAGGGCCATGGAGCAGTTCTTC. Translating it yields CASSLTSGRAMEQFF.

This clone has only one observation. Written as DNA, the CDR3 is TGTGCCAGCAGACCCCGGGACAGGGGTCAGTACGAGCAGTACTTC. This translates into CASRPRDRGQYEQYF. This chain uses TRBV3-1 (or the pseudogene TRBV3-2) with TRBJ2-7; the match to TRBD1 covers 10 bases. This CDR3 spans 15 amino acids. Germline CDR1 LGHDT, CDR2 YNNKEL (reference sequence). V trimming: 6 bases; J trimming: 4 bases; junction bases outside the gene matches: 9.

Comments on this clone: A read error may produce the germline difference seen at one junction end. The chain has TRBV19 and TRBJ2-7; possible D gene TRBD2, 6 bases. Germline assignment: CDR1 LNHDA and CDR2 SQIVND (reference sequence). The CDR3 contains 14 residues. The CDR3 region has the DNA TGTGCCAGTAGTATCGGGAGTCACTCCTCCGAGCAGTACTTC. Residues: CASSIGSHSSEQYF.

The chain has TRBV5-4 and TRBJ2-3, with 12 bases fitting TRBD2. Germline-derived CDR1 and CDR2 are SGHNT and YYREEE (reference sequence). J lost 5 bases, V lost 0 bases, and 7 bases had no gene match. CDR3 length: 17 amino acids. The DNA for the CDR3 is TGTGCCAGCAGCTTGGGGGCTAGCGGGGGGGCCATAGATACGCAGTATTTT. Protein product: CASSLGASGGAIDTQYF.

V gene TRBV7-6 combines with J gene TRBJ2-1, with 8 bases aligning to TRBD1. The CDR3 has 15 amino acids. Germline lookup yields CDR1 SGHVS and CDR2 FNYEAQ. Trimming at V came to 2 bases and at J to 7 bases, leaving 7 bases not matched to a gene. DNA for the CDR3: TGTGCCAGCAGCTTACCGGCCAGGGGGCAGAATGAGCAGTTCTTC. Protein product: CASSLPARGQNEQFF.

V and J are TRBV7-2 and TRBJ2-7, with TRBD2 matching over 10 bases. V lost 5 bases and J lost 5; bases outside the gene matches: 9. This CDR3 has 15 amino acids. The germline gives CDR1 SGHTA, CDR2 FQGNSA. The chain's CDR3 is CASSGSGGASDEQYF. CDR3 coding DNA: TGTGCCAGCAGCGGGAGCGGGGGGGCAAGCGACGAGCAGTACTTC. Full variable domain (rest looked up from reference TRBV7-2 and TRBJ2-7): GAGVSQSPSNKVTEKGKDVELRCDPISGHTALYWYRQSLGQGLEFLIYFQGNSAPDKSGLPSDRFSAERTGGSVSTLTIQRTQQEDSAVYLCASSGSGGASDEQYFGPGTRLTVT.

Here the CDR3 reads CASSLFSGVAYNEQFF. CDR3 DNA: TGTGCCAGCAGCTTATTTTCTGGAGTTGCGTACAATGAGCAGTTCTTC. This chain links TRBV7-2 with TRBJ2-1; D not resolved. Per germline, CDR1 SGHTA and CDR2 FQGNSA. V was trimmed by 2 bases and J by 4 bases, leaving 15 bases between them. The CDR3 extends over 16 amino acids. Using reference TRBV7-2 and TRBJ2-1 for the parts outside the CDR3, the full variable domain is GAGVSQSPSNKVTEKGKDVELRCDPISGHTALYWYRQSLGQGLEFLIYFQGNSAPDKSGLPSDRFSAERTGGSVSTLTIQRTQQEDSAVYLCASSLFSGVAYNEQFFGPGTRLTVL.

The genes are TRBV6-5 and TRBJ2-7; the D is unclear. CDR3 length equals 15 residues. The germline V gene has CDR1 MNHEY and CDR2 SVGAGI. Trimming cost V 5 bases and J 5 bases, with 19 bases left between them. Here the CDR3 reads CASSPSWARNDEQYF. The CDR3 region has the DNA TGTGCCAGCAGTCCCTCGTGGGCTCGTAACGACGAGCAGTACTTC.

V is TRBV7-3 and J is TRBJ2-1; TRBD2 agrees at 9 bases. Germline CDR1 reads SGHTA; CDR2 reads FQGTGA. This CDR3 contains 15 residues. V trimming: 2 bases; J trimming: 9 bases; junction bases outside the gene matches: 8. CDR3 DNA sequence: TGTGCCAGCAGCTTACTAGCGGGATATGGTTCTGAGCAGTTCTTC. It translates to CASSLLAGYGSEQFF.

The CDR3 DNA reads TGTGCCAGCTCACCCGGGGAGACCCAGTACTTC. Protein: CASSPGETQYF. V and J are TRBV18 and TRBJ2-5, with unresolved D. Trimming stripped 3 bases from V and 5 bases from J, with 4 bases between. Germline V lookup: CDR1 KGHSH, CDR2 LQKENI. There are 11 residues in the CDR3.

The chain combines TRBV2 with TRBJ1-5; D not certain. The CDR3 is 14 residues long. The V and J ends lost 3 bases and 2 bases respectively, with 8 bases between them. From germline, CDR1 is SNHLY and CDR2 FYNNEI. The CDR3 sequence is CASSDSGGNQPQHF. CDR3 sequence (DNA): TGTGCCAGCAGTGATTCCGGGGGCAATCAGCCCCAGCATTTT.

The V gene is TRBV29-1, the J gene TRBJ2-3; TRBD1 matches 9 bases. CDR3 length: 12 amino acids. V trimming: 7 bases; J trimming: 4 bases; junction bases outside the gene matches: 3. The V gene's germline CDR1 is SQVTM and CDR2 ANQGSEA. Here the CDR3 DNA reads TGCAGCGCGGGGACAGGGTCAGATACGCAGTATTTT. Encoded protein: CSAGTGSDTQYF.

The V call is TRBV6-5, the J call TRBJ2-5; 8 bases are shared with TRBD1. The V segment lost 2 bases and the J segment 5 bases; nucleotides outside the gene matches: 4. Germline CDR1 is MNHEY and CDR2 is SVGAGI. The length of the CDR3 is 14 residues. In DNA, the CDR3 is TGTGCCAGCAGTTACGACAGGGGATCGGAGACCCAGTACTTC. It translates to CASSYDRGSETQYF.

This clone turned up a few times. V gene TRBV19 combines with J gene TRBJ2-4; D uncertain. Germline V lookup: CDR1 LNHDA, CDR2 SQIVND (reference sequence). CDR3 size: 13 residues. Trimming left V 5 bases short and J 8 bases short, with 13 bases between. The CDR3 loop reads CASSLNSQDIQYF. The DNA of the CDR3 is TGTGCCAGTAGTTTGAATAGCCAAGACATTCAGTACTTC.

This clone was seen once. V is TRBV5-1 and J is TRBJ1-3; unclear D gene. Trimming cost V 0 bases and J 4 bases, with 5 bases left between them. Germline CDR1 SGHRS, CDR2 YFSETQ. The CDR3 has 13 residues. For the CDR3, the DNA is TGCGCCAGCAGCTTGGGAGGCGGAAACACCATATATTTT. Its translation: CASSLGGGNTIYF.

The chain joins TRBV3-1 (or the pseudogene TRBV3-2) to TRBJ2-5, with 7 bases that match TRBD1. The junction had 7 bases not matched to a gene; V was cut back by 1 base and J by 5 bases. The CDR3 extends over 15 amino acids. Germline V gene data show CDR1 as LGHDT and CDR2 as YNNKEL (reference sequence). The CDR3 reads CASSQGEGAQETQYF. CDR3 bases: TGTGCCAGCAGCCAAGGTGAGGGGGCCCAGGAGACCCAGTACTTC.

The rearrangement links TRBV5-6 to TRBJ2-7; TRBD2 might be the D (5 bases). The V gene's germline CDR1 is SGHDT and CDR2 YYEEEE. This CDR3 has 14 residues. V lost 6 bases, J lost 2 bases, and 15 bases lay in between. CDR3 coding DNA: TGTGCCAGCACCCCTTCCGCGACTACCTACGAGCAGTACTTC. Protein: CASTPSATTYEQYF.